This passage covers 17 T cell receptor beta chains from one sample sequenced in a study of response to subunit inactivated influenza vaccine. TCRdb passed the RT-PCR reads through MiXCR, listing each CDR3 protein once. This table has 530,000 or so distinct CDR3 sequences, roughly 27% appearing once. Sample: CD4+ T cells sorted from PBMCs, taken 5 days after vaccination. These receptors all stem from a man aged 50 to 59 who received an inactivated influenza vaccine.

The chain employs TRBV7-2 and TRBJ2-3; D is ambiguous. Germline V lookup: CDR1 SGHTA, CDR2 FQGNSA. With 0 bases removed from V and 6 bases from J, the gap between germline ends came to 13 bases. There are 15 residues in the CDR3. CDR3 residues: CASSLALVMGDTQYF. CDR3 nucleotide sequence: TGTGCCAGCAGCTTAGCCCTAGTCATGGGCGATACGCAGTATTTT.

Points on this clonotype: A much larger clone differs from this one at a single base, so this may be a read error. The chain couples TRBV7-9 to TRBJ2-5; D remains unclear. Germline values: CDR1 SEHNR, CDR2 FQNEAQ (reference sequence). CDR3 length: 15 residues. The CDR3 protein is CASSLELYSKDTQYF. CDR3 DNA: TGTGCCAGCAGCTTAGAATTATACAGCAAAGATACCCAGTACTTC.

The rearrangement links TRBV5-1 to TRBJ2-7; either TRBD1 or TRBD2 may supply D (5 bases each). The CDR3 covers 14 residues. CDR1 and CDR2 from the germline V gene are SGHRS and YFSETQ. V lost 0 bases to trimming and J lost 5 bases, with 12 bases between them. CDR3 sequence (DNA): TGCGCCAGCAGCTTGGGGTTTGGGGGTGACGAGCAGTACTTC. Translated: CASSLGFGGDEQYF.

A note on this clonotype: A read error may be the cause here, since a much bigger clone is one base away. In DNA, the CDR3 is TGTGCCACCAAGTTTACGGGAGGGCCATACAATGAGCAGTTCTTC. Protein sequence: CATKFTGGPYNEQFF. V usage is TRBV6-2 or TRBV6-3 and J usage is TRBJ2-1; 8 nucleotides match TRBD2. V lost 10 bases and J lost 4; bases outside the gene matches: 12. CDR3 length: 15 residues. Germline lookup yields CDR1 MNHEY and CDR2 SVGEGT.

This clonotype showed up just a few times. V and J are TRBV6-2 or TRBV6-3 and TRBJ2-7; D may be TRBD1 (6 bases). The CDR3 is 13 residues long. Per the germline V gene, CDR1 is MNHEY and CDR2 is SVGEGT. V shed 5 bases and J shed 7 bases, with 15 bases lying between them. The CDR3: CASSVTGIWEQYF. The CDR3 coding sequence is TGTGCCAGCAGTGTGACAGGTATCTGGGAGCAGTACTTC.

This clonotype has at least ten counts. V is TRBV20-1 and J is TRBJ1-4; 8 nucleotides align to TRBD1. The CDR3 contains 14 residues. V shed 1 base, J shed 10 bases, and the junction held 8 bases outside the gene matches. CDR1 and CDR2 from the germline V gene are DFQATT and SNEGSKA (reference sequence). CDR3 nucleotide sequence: TGCAGTGCTAGAGCTCCGGACAGGGAGGGAAAACTGTTTTTT. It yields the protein CSARAPDREGKLFF.

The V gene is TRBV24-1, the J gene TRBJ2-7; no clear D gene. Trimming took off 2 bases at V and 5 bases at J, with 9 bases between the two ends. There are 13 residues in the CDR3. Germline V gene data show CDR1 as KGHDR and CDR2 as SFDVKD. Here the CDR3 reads CATSDSWSDEQYF. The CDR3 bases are TGTGCCACCAGTGATTCGTGGTCCGACGAGCAGTACTTC.

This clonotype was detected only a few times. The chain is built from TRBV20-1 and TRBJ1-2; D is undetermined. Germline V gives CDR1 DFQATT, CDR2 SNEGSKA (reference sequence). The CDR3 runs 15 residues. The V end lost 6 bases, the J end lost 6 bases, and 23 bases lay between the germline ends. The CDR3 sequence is CSAPLRAYRDNGYTF. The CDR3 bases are TGCAGTGCCCCTTTGCGGGCTTACAGAGATAATGGCTACACCTTC.

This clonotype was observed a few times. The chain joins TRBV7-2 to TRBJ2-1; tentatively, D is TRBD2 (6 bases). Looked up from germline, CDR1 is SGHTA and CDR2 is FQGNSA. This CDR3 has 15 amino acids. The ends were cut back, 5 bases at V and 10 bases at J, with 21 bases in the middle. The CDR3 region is CASSRLRSGAGEQFF. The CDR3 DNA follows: TGTGCCAGCAGCCGTCTTAGGTCCGGGGCGGGGGAGCAGTTCTTC.

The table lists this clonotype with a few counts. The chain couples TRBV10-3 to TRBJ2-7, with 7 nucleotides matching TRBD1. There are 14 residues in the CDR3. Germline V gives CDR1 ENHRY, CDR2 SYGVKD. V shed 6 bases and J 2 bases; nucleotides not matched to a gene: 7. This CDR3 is CAIRGTVPPYEQYF. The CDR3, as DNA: TGTGCCATCAGAGGGACAGTACCTCCCTACGAGCAGTACTTC.

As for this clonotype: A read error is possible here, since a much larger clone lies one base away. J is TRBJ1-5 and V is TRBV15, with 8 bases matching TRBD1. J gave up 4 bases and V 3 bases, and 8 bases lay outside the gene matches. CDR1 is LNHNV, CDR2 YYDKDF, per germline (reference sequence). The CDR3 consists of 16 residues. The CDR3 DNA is TGTGCCACCAGCAGGCGGGACAGGAGCCCTAATCAGCCCCAGCATTTT. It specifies CATSRRDRSPNQPQHF.

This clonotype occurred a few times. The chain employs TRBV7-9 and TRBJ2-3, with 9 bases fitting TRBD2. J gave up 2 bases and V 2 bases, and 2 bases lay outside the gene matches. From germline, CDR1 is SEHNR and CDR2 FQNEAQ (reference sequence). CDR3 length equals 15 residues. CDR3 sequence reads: CASSLLAGTTDTQYF. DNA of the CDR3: TGTGCCAGCAGCTTACTAGCGGGAACCACAGATACGCAGTATTTT.

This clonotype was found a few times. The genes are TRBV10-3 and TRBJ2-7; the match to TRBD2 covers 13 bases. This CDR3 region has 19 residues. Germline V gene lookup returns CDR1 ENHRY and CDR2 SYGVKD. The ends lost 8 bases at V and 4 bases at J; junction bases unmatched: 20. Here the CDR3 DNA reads TGTGCCATCTACTCACCGACTAGCGGGAGGTCCTTCTGTTGGTACGAGCAGTACTTC. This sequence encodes CAIYSPTSGRSFCWYEQYF.

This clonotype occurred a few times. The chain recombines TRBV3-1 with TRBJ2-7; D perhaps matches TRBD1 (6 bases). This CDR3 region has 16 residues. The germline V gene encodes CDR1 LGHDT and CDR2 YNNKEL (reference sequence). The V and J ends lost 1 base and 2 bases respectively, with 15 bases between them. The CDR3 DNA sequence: TGTGCCAGCAGCCAAGTGCAGTTGACAGGACCCTACGAGCAGTACTTC. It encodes CASSQVQLTGPYEQYF.

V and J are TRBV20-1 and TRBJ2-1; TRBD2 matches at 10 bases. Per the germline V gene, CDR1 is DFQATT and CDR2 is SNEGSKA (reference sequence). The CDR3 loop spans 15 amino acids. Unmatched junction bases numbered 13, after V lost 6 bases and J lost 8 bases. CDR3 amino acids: CSALEASGSIDEQFF. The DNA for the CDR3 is TGCAGTGCCCTTGAGGCTAGCGGGAGTATCGATGAGCAGTTCTTC.

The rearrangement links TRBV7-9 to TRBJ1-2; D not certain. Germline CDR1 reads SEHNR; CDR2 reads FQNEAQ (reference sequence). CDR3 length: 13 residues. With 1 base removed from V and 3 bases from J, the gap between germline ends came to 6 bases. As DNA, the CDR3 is TGTGCCAGCAGCTTAGGGCCCCACTATGGCTACACCTTC. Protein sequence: CASSLGPHYGYTF. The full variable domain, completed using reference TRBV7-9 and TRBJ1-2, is DTGVSQNPRHKITKRGQNVTFRCDPISEHNRLYWYRQTLGQGPEFLTYFQNEAQLEKSRLLSDRFSAERPKGSFSTLEIQRTEQGDSAMYLCASSLGPHYGYTFGSGTRLTVV.

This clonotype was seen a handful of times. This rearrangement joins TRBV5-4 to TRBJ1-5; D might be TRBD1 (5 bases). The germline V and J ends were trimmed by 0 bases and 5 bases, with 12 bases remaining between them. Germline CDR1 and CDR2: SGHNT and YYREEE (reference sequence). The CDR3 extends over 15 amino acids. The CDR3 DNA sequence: TGTGCCAGCAGCTTGGGGTCTGGGGACGATCAGCCCCAGCATTTT. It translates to CASSLGSGDDQPQHF. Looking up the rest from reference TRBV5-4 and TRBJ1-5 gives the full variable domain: ETGVTQSPTHLIKTRGQQVTLRCSSQSGHNTVSWYQQALGQGPQFIFQYYREEENGRGNFPPRFSGLQFPNYSSELNVNALELDDSALYLCASSLGSGDDQPQHFGDGTRLSIL.